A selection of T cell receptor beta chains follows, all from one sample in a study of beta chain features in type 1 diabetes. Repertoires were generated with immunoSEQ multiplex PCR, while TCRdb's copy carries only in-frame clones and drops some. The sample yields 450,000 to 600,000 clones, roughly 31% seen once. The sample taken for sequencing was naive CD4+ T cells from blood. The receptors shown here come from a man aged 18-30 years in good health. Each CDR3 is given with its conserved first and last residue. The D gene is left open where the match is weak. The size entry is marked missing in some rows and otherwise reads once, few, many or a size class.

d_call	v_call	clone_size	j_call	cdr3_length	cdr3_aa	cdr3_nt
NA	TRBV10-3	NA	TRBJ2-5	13	CAISSGAEETQYF	TGTGCCATCAGTTCGGGGGCAGAAGAGACCCAGTACTTC
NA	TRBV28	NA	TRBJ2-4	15	CASSYSAPAKNIQYF	TGTGCCAGCAGCTACAGCGCCCCGGCCAAAAACATTCAGTACTTC
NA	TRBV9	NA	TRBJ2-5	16	CASSLPGTVGRETQYF	TGTGCCAGCTCTCTACCCGGGACGGTGGGGAGGGAGACCCAGTACTTC
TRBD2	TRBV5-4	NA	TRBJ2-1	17	CASSKIAGARINDEQFF	TGTGCCAGCAGCAAGATAGCGGGAGCGAGGATTAACGATGAGCAGTTCTTC
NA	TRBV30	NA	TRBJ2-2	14	CAWSSGPAGGELFF	TGTGCCTGGAGCTCCGGGCCAGCTGGCGGGGAGCTGTTTTTT
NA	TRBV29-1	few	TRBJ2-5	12	CSVGGRQETQYF	TGCAGCGTTGGAGGCAGGCAAGAGACCCAGTACTTC
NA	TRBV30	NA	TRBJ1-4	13	CAWSVLGREKLFF	TGTGCCTGGAGTGTACTGGGGAGGGAAAAACTGTTTTTT
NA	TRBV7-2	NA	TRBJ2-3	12	CASSLSRGTQYF	TGTGCCAGCAGCTTGTCCCGAGGTACGCAGTATTTT
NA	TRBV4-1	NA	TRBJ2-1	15	CASSQSLVGYNEQFF	TGCGCCAGCAGCCAAAGTTTGGTCGGCTACAATGAGCAGTTCTTC
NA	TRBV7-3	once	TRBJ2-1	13	CASSPLEGNEQFF	TGTGCCAGCAGCCCTCTAGAGGGCAATGAGCAGTTCTTC
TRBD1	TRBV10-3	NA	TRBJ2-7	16	CAISVQLTGLGYEQYF	TGTGCCATCAGTGTTCAATTGACAGGGTTGGGCTACGAGCAGTACTTC
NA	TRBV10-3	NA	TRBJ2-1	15	CAISESGGDYNEQFF	TGTGCCATCAGTGAGTCTGGCGGGGATTACAATGAGCAGTTCTTC
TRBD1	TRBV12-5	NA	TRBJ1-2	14	CASGQGQGLGGYTF	TGTGCTAGTGGCCAGGGACAGGGACTCGGTGGCTACACCTTC
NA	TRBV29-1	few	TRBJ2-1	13	CSVVQLQSNEQFF	TGCAGCGTTGTTCAACTACAGAGTAATGAGCAGTTCTTC
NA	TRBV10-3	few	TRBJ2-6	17	CAISEALGASGANVLTF	TGTGCCATCAGTGAGGCGTTGGGGGCCTCTGGGGCCAACGTCCTGACTTTC
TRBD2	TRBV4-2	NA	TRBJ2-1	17	CASSPTSGRASYNEQFF	TGTGCCAGCAGCCCGACTAGCGGGAGGGCTTCCTACAATGAGCAGTTCTTC
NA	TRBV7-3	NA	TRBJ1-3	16	CASSRTPVSSGNTIYF	TGTGCCAGCAGCCGGACTCCCGTAAGCTCTGGAAACACCATATATTTT
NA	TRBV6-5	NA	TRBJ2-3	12	CASRRTTDTQYF	TGTGCCAGCCGTCGGACCACAGATACGCAGTATTTT
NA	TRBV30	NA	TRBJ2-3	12	CAWSVKGDTQYF	TGTGCCTGGAGTGTAAAAGGAGATACGCAGTATTTT
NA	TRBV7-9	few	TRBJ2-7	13	CASSLVSSYEQYF	TGTGCCAGCAGCTTGGTAAGCTCCTACGAGCAGTACTTC
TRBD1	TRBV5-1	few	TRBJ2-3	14	CASSLGQNTDTQYF	TGCGCCAGCAGCCTGGGACAGAACACAGATACGCAGTATTTT
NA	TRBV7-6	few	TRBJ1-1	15	CASSLAVSGNTEAFF	TGTGCCAGCAGCTTAGCTGTGTCAGGGAACACTGAAGCTTTCTTT
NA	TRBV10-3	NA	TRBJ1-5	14	CAISESWANQPQHF	TGTGCCATCAGTGAGTCCTGGGCTAATCAGCCCCAGCATTTT
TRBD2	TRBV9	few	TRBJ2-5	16	CASSVVGLAGAETQYF	TGTGCCAGCAGCGTAGTAGGCCTAGCGGGAGCAGAGACCCAGTACTTC
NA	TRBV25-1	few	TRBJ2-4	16	CASSESQGQAKNIQYF	TGTGCCAGCAGTGAATCACAGGGACAAGCCAAAAACATTCAGTACTTC
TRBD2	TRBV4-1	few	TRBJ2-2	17	CASSQDSLAGGTGELFF	TGCGCCAGCAGCCAAGATAGTCTAGCGGGAGGGACCGGGGAGCTGTTTTTT
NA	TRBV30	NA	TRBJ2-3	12	CAWVVGADTQYF	TGTGCCTGGGTCGTTGGGGCAGATACGCAGTATTTT
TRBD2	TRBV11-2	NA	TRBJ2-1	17	CASSLDPAGAGYNEQFF	TGTGCCAGCAGCTTAGACCCAGCGGGAGCAGGGTACAATGAGCAGTTCTTC
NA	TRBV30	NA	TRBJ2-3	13	CAWSGTTRDQQYF	TGTGCCTGGAGTGGGACGACAAGGGACCAGCAGTATTTT
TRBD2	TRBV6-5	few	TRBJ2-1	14	CASSEGLAENEQFF	TGTGCCAGCAGTGAGGGACTAGCGGAGAATGAGCAGTTCTTC
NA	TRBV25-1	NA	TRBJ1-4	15	CASSDSRVLNEKLFF	TGTGCCAGCAGTGATTCTCGGGTCCTAAATGAAAAACTGTTTTTT
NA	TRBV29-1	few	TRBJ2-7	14	CSAGPGLSPYEQYF	TGCAGCGCGGGTCCAGGGTTATCTCCCTACGAGCAGTACTTC
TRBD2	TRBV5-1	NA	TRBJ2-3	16	CASSPGLAGGPDTQYF	TGCGCCAGCAGCCCGGGACTAGCGGGAGGGCCAGATACGCAGTATTTT
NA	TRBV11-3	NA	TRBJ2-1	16	CASSLGQGKIVDEQFF	TGTGCCAGCAGCTTAGGGCAGGGGAAGATAGTGGATGAGCAGTTCTTC
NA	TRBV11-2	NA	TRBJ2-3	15	CASSPQGSSTDTQYF	TGTGCCAGCAGCCCACAGGGCTCTAGCACAGATACGCAGTATTTT
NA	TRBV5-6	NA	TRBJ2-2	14	CASSPTVNTGELFF	TGTGCCAGCAGCCCGACGGTGAACACCGGGGAGCTGTTTTTT
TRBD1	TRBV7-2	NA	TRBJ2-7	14	CASSRTGLNYEQYF	TGTGCCAGCAGCCGGACAGGGTTAAACTACGAGCAGTACTTC
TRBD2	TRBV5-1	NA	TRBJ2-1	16	CASSSKSGSSYNEQFF	TGCGCCAGCAGCTCGAAGAGCGGGAGTTCCTACAATGAGCAGTTCTTC
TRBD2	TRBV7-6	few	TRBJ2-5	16	CASSSLERDVPETQYF	TGTGCCAGCAGCTCGTTGGAGCGGGACGTCCCAGAGACCCAGTACTTC
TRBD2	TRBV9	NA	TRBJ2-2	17	CASSTWTSAANTGELFF	TGTGCCAGCAGCACCTGGACTAGCGCCGCGAACACCGGGGAGCTGTTTTTT
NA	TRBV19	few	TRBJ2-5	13	CASSIRGSETQYF	TGTGCCAGTAGTATAAGGGGTTCAGAGACCCAGTACTTC
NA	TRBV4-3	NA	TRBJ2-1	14	CASQPRASYNEQFF	TGCGCCAGCCAGCCTCGGGCCTCCTACAATGAGCAGTTCTTC